What follows are 8 T cell receptor beta chains derived from one specimen sequenced in a study of blood T cell repertoires in COVID-19. Clones were read by immunoSEQ multiplex PCR, and TCRdb kept only the in-frame ones, dropping some. The top ten hold approximately 13% of the sample, which has some 180,000 clones, about 79% seen once. Input material: peripheral blood. The receptors were sampled from a human donor in a cohort sampled during active COVID-19.

This clone was found a few times. This chain connects TRBV30 to TRBJ2-1, with D hard to call. V lost 1 base to trimming and J lost 7 bases, with 8 bases between them. The CDR3 has 12 amino acids. Germline V gene sequence: CDR1 GTSNPN, CDR2 SVGIG (reference sequence). CDR3 coding DNA: TGTGCCTGGAGTGCCCTCTTGAATGAGCAGTTCTTC. Its protein is CAWSALLNEQFF.

The chain is built from TRBV21-1 and TRBJ1-2; the table calls TRBD1, which could not be checked here. TRBV21-1 is a pseudogene segment. There are 20 residues in the CDR3. CDR3 protein: CASSTSPISRRDRDNYGYTF. CDR3 DNA sequence: TGTGCCAGCAGCACCAGCCCTATATCCCGTCGGGACAGGGATAACTATGGCTACACCTTC.

This clone has at least ten counts. The V call is TRBV29-1, the J call TRBJ1-1, with D perhaps matching TRBD1 (6 bases). This CDR3 is built from 12 residues. Germline CDR1 and CDR2: SQVTM and ANQGSEA. V lost 0 bases to trimming and J lost 8 bases, with 10 bases between them. The CDR3: CSVEDRGGEAFF. The CDR3 DNA reads as TGCAGCGTTGAAGATCGGGGGGGCGAAGCTTTCTTT.

The chain uses TRBV5-6 and TRBJ2-1; weak D call: TRBD1 (5 bases). Germline CDR1 SGHDT, CDR2 YYEEEE. The CDR3 is 14 amino acids. Trimming cost V 4 bases and J 6 bases, with 14 bases left between them. This CDR3 reads CASSAGAGLNEQFF. CDR3 bases: TGTGCCAGCAGCGCCGGTGCAGGGCTCAATGAGCAGTTCTTC.

J is TRBJ2-1 and V is TRBV6-5; the D is unclear. V lost 6 bases, J lost 5 bases, and 14 bases lay in between. In germline, CDR1 is MNHEY, CDR2 SVGAGI. CDR3 length: 14 amino acids. CDR3 bases: TGTGCCAGCAGATCCTCCCTAGTGAACAATGAGCAGTTCTTC. Translation: CASRSSLVNNEQFF.

This clone was seen only a few times. V usage is TRBV12-3 or TRBV12-4 and J usage is TRBJ2-7, with D possibly TRBD2 on 7 matching bases. This CDR3 is built from 12 residues. V was trimmed by 6 bases and J by 5 bases, leaving 11 bases between them. The CDR3 DNA reads as TGTGCCAGCAGCCCGGGGGGCCACGAGCAGTACTTC. Its translation: CASSPGGHEQYF.

The rearrangement links TRBV2 to TRBJ1-4, with D tentatively TRBD1 (6 bases). The CDR3 sequence is 13 residues long. The germline V and J ends were trimmed by 5 bases and 7 bases, with 11 bases remaining between them. Looked up from germline, CDR1 is SNHLY and CDR2 is FYNNEI. CDR3 protein: CASSPQGSEKLFF. Here the CDR3 DNA reads TGTGCCAGCAGTCCACAGGGAAGTGAAAAACTGTTTTTT. The whole variable domain, filled in from reference TRBV2 and TRBJ1-4, reads EPEVTQTPSHQVTQMGQEVILRCVPISNHLYFYWYRQILGQKVEFLVSFYNNEISEKSEIFDDQFSVERPDGSNFTLKIRSTKLEDSAMYFCASSPQGSEKLFFGSGTQLSVL.

The V call is TRBV18, the J call TRBJ2-3; no firm D call. This CDR3 comprises 13 residues. Germline lookup yields CDR1 KGHSH and CDR2 LQKENI. V lost 0 bases, J lost 5 bases, and 6 bases lay in between. The CDR3 spells CASSPPGQDTQYF. The CDR3 DNA sequence: TGTGCCAGCTCACCACCCGGTCAAGATACGCAGTATTTT.